This record concerns one T cell receptor (beta chain) sequence. The antigen is unknown. The data belong to a study of cytomegalovirus exposure and HLA in healthy donors. Overall study results and limits: Listed as cytomegalovirus-associated were 150 to 200 TCR beta chains. There were reportedly fewer N-insertions in an Asian-associated ancestry cluster than the roughly 670-donor mean, in a later analysis. In a later analysis, HLA-C alleles had the fewest associated TCRs, DRB1 alleles the most.

The PCR used 60 Vbeta and 13 Jbeta primers. This table comes from immunoSEQ multiplex PCR, and its TCRdb copy is limited to in-frame clones, with some not included. The sample carries approximately 97,000 clones, around 63% recorded once. V lost 3 bases and J lost 2, with 8 bases in between. The V gene's germline CDR1 is MNHEY and CDR2 SMNVEV (reference sequence). This CDR3 is built from 13 residues. The receptor was derived from a human donor in good health. The chain couples TRBV27 to TRBJ2-7, with a tentative D call TRBD1 (6 bases). Sample: PBMCs. CDR3 protein: CASSLGAPYEQYF. CDR3 coding DNA: TGTGCCAGCAGTTTGGGGGCCCCCTACGAGCAGTACTTC.